Listed here is a single T cell receptor beta chain. Its specificity is unknown. A second about 6 to 12 cycle PCR used barcoded and J-beta primers. TCRdb analysed the 5' RACE reads with MiXCR anew, one entry per CDR3 protein. The table lists 1.5 million to 2 million distinct CDR3 sequences, 49% of them singletons, with 2% to 2.5% in the top ten. The V end was cut by 4 bases, the J end by 0 bases, with 10 bases between. The CDR3 runs 15 residues. The V gene's germline CDR1 is SQVTM and CDR2 ANQGSEA. The data are from a study of blood T cells in healthy people across ages. Caucasian individuals from Russia who were healthy and aged about 6 to 100 acted as donors. The study's findings and limits: Among long-lived donors, naive CD4+ cells were more numerous and diversity higher than in aged donors.

The specimen was blood. This chain uses TRBV29-1 with TRBJ2-6; D tentatively reads TRBD1 or TRBD2 (5 bases each). The receptor was isolated from a woman aged 40 to 50 in good health. The CDR3 reads CSVVGVASGANVLTF. The CDR3 region has the DNA TGCAGCGTTGTGGGGGTCGCCTCTGGGGCCAACGTCCTGACTTTC.